This T cell receptor beta chain was sequenced in a study of blood T cell repertoires in COVID-19. On the study more broadly: Material from acute and convalescent COVID-19 was sourced from the United States, Italy and Spain. T cells, B-cell-depleted T cells, or PBMCs provided the cDNA or gDNA that served as material.

As handled by the study authors: Scientists estimated how many nucleated cells there were by amplifying reference gene primers. The repertoire was sequenced with immunoSEQ multiplex PCR; TCRdb's copy has only in-frame clones and lacks some. From that table come the V and J calls and clone size; the DNA was used to work out D and trimming. Among fewer than 300,000 clones listed, roughly 91% were seen once. Trimming at V came to 5 bases and at J to 7 bases, leaving 8 bases not matched to a gene. The CDR3 runs 15 residues. Germline CDR1 and CDR2: SGHAT and FQNNGV. The source is a woman aged 40 to 55 who had recovered from COVID-19. This chain links TRBV11-2 with TRBJ2-1, with TRBD2 matching 10 bases. Sequencing input: peripheral blood. CDR3 sequence: CASSPPAGGPNEQFF. Written as DNA, the CDR3 is TGTGCCAGCAGCCCCCCAGCGGGAGGGCCTAATGAGCAGTTCTTC.